The 6 T cell receptor beta chains presented below share a single source sample, sequenced in a study of CD8 T cells in Susac syndrome. Random hexamers served to reverse transcribe about 0.45 to 1 ug RNA. Via MiXCR, TCRdb re-called the immunoSEQ multiplex PCR reads, giving one row per CDR3 protein. The data contain tens of thousands of distinct CDR3 sequences, roughly 94% of them seen just once; the ten biggest clones take up 0.52%. Sequenced material: CD8+ T cells from PBMCs. The receptors derive from a human donor with Susac syndrome.

In nucleotides, the CDR3 is TGTGCCAGCAGCTTCCTAGCGGGGGGACCTTCGGAGACCCAGTACTTC. It yields the protein CASSFLAGGPSETQYF. The genes are TRBV7-9 and TRBJ2-5, with 11 positions matching TRBD2. V dropped 3 bases and J dropped 5; count of bases not matched to a gene: 8. Germline CDR1 and CDR2: SEHNR and FQNEAQ (reference sequence). The length of the CDR3 is 16 residues.

The rearrangement joins TRBV3-1 to TRBJ2-3, with 9 nucleotides matching TRBD1. The CDR3 covers 15 residues. Germline assignment: CDR1 LGHDT and CDR2 YNNKEL (reference sequence). The trim removed 5 bases at V and 2 bases at J, leaving 5 bases unmatched. The CDR3 sequence is CASSGGTGFTDTQYF. DNA of the CDR3: TGTGCCAGCAGCGGCGGGACAGGGTTCACAGATACGCAGTATTTT.

V and J are TRBV9 and TRBJ2-7; tentatively, D is TRBD1 (6 bases). CDR1 and CDR2 from the germline V gene are SGDLS and YYNGEE. Trimming took 0 bases from V and 3 from J, leaving 10 bases between them. The CDR3 spans 14 residues. CDR3 loop: CASSVEGDIYEQYF. CDR3 in DNA: TGTGCCAGCAGCGTAGAGGGGGACATCTACGAGCAGTACTTC.

This clonotype was counted a single time. V and J are TRBV7-2 and TRBJ2-1; 11 bases match TRBD2. The CDR3 is 14 amino acids. Germline CDR1 reads SGHTA; CDR2 reads FQGNSA. The V gene end was trimmed by 6 bases and the J gene end by 8 bases; junction bases not matched to a gene: 6. CDR3 amino acids: CASSHSGGADEQFF. The CDR3 nucleotides are TGTGCCAGCAGTCATAGCGGGGGGGCCGATGAGCAGTTCTTC.

The J gene is TRBJ2-7, the V gene TRBV10-3, with 12 bases lining up with TRBD2. CDR1 is ENHRY, CDR2 SYGVKD, per germline. The J segment lost 5 bases and the V segment lost 4 bases, leaving 6 bases of the junction unmatched. The CDR3 spans 15 residues. The CDR3 here is CAISGRLAGVDEQYF. The CDR3 DNA reads as TGTGCCATCAGTGGAAGACTAGCGGGGGTCGACGAGCAGTACTTC.

This chain uses TRBV5-1 with TRBJ2-1; TRBD2 might be the D (5 bases). CDR3 length equals 17 residues. Germline V gene lookup returns CDR1 SGHRS and CDR2 YFSETQ. Trimming left V 2 bases short and J 0 bases short, with 15 bases between. The CDR3 bases are TGCGCCAGCAGCTTCGAAGAGGGTTCACTCTCCTACAATGAGCAGTTCTTC. As protein: CASSFEEGSLSYNEQFF. Full variable domain (rest looked up from reference TRBV5-1 and TRBJ2-1): KAGVTQTPRYLIKTRGQQVTLSCSPISGHRSVSWYQQTPGQGLQFLFEYFSETQRNKGNFPGRFSGRQFSNSRSEMNVSTLELGDSALYLCASSFEEGSLSYNEQFFGPGTRLTVL.